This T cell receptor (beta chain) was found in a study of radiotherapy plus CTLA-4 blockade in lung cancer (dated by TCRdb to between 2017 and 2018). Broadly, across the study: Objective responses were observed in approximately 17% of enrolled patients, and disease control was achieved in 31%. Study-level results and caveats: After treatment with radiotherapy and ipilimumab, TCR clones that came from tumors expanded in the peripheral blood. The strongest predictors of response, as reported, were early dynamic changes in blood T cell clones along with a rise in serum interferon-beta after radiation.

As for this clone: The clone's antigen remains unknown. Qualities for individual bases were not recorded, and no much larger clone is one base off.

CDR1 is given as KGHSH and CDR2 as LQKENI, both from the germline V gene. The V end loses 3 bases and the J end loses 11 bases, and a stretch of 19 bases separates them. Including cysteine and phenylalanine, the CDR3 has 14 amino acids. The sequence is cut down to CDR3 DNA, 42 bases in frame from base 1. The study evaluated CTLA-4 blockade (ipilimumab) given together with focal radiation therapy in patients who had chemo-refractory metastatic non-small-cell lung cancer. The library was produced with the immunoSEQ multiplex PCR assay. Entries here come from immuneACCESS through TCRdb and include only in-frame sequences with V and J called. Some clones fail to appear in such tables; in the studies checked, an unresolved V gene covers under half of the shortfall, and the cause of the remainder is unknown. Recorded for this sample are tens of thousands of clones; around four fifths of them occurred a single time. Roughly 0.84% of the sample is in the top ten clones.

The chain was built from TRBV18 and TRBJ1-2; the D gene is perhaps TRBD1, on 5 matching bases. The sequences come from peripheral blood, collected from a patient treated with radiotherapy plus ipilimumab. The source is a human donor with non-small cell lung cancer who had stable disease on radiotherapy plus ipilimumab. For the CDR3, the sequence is CASSPGGQGRRYTF. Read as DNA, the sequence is TGTGCCAGCTCACCCGGTGGCCAGGGAAGGCGATACACCTTC.